This record looks at one TCR beta chain sequence and its context. Per the authors' pipeline: Estimated nucleated cell counts came from reference gene primer amplification. The data were produced by immunoSEQ multiplex PCR, yet TCRdb's version contains in-frame clones alone and is incomplete. The V and J calls and the clone size are those of that table, but D and trimming were determined from the DNA. Here the sample spans 15,000 to 20,000 clones, around nine tenths being singletons. This entry comes from a study of blood T cell repertoires in COVID-19. On the study more broadly: COVID-19 samples, acute and convalescent, were from the United States, Italy and Spain. Sources were T cells, B-cell-depleted T cells, or PBMCs; the material itself was cDNA or gDNA.

The V segment lost 0 bases and the J segment 2 bases; nucleotides outside the gene matches: 4. The CDR3 consists of 16 residues. Germline V gene lookup returns CDR1 MGHRA and CDR2 YSYEKL. Sequenced material: peripheral blood. This chain joins TRBV4-1 and TRBJ2-7, with TRBD1 matching over 10 bases. The clonotype originates from a human donor in a cohort sampled during active COVID-19. CDR3 DNA sequence: TGCGCCAGCAGCCAAGATTTGGGGACAGGGGCCTACGAGCAGTACTTC. It specifies CASSQDLGTGAYEQYF.